The 16 T cell receptor beta chains in this list originate from one sample, sequenced in a study of control samples from healthy donors and cancer patients. Method: immunoSEQ multiplex PCR; TCRdb's copy keeps in-frame clones and lacks some. The sample includes around 170,000 clones, 88% of them seen just once. Sequencing was done on a sample of blood. These receptors were collected from a woman in her twenties or thirties in good health.

As to this clone: The CDR3 ends on some other residue instead of the conserved phenylalanine or tryptophan, so this is likely a read error. Because the CDR3's place on the DNA is in doubt, the DNA is left out and the CDR3 is given as listed by TCRdb. The chain's CDR3 is CASSLSPGTGKVIV. The gene calls are TRBV5-6 and TRBJ1-2; TRBD1 was called by the table and not checked on the DNA. The CDR3 length is 14 residues, termini included. Germline V gene lookup returns CDR1 SGHDT and CDR2 YYEEEE.

As to this clone: One end of the junction is discordant with germline, which a read error may explain. The rearrangement joins TRBV14 to TRBJ2-5; the D is unclear. The length of the CDR3 is 11 residues. Germline V CDR1 and CDR2: SGHDN, FVKESK. The CDR3 nucleotides read TGTGCCAGCAGTCAAGGAGCGACCCAGTACTTC. This encodes CASSQGATQYF.

The chain has TRBV10-2 and TRBJ2-1, with 12 positions matching TRBD2. This CDR3 region has 17 residues. Germline CDR1 is WSHSY and CDR2 is SAAADI. J lost 9 bases, V lost 3 bases, and 12 bases had no gene match. Here the CDR3 reads CASSETSGGPDGGEQFF. For the CDR3, the DNA is TGCGCCAGCAGTGAAACTAGCGGGGGGCCCGACGGGGGTGAGCAGTTCTTC.

This clone has more than one count but fewer than ten. The chain uses TRBV4-2 and TRBJ1-5, with D perhaps matching TRBD1 (5 bases). Trimming took off 4 bases at V and 2 bases at J, with 12 bases between the two ends. CDR3 length: 15 residues. In germline, CDR1 is LGHNA, CDR2 YNFKEQ. The DNA of the CDR3 is TGTGCCAGCAGCCCACAAGGACACGGCAATCAGCCCCAGCATTTT. It yields the protein CASSPQGHGNQPQHF.

J is TRBJ1-3 and V is TRBV27; D unclear. The germline V and J ends were trimmed by 3 bases and 4 bases, with 19 bases remaining between them. This CDR3 spans 17 amino acids. CDR1 and CDR2 from the germline V gene are MNHEY and SMNVEV (reference sequence). Here the CDR3 reads CASSFHSRGRLGNTIYF. Here the CDR3 DNA reads TGTGCCAGCAGTTTCCACTCGCGGGGTAGACTGGGAAACACCATATATTTT.

The chain has TRBV7-8 and TRBJ1-2; TRBD1 agrees at 11 bases. CDR3 length: 15 amino acids. The germline CDR1 and CDR2 sequences are SGHVS and FQNEAQ. The V and J ends lost 3 bases and 5 bases, in that order; junction bases with no gene match: 5. The CDR3 DNA is TGTGCCAGCAGCTTGCGGACAGGGGGCGAATATGGCTACACCTTC. This gives the protein CASSLRTGGEYGYTF.

The chain has TRBV19 and TRBJ1-1, with D uncertain. V lost 3 bases, J lost 6 bases, and 17 bases lay in between. The CDR3 covers 15 residues. In germline, CDR1 is LNHDA, CDR2 SQIVND (reference sequence). Here the CDR3 reads CASSIGLVGGAEAFF. The CDR3 DNA sequence: TGTGCCAGTAGTATTGGGTTAGTGGGAGGAGCTGAAGCTTTCTTT.

The chain is built from TRBV27 and TRBJ2-5, with TRBD2 identical over 10 bases. Per the germline V gene, CDR1 is MNHEY and CDR2 is SMNVEV (reference sequence). V lost 6 bases and J lost 1; bases outside the gene matches: 14. This CDR3 has 18 amino acids. CDR3 residues: CASRPPGLALGFQETQYF. The CDR3 coding sequence is TGTGCCAGCAGACCGCCGGGACTAGCGCTAGGGTTCCAAGAGACCCAGTACTTC.

J is TRBJ2-1 and V is TRBV19; 9 bases are shared with TRBD2. Germline V CDR1 and CDR2: LNHDA, SQIVND (reference sequence). Trimming cost V 3 bases and J 10 bases; bases outside gene matches: 10. The CDR3 consists of 15 residues. CDR3 DNA: TGTGCCAGTAGTATTTGGCGCGGGGGGGCCGGGGAGCAGTTCTTC. Translated: CASSIWRGGAGEQFF.

The J gene is TRBJ2-2, the V gene TRBV19; unclear D gene. Germline V CDR1 and CDR2: LNHDA, SQIVND (reference sequence). This CDR3 has 12 residues. Trimming left V 5 bases short and J 4 bases short, with 5 bases between. CDR3 DNA: TGTGCCAGTAGTGATGCCACCGGGGAGCTGTTTTTT. It specifies CASSDATGELFF.

J is TRBJ2-5 and V is TRBV19, with D tentatively TRBD1 (6 bases). The CDR3 is 13 amino acids. The V and J ends lost 3 bases and 7 bases respectively, with 12 bases between them. Germline loops: CDR1 LNHDA, CDR2 SQIVND (reference sequence). CDR3 loop: CASSIGGSGTQYF. The CDR3 coding sequence is TGTGCCAGTAGTATTGGGGGCTCGGGGACCCAGTACTTC.

The CDR3 here is CASSSDRGPYGYTF. The DNA for the CDR3 is TGTGCCAGCAGCTCGGACAGGGGACCCTATGGCTACACCTTC. V and J are TRBV6-5 and TRBJ1-2; TRBD1 matches at 9 bases. The CDR3 has 14 residues. The J segment lost 4 bases and the V segment lost 6 bases, leaving 6 bases of the junction unmatched. Germline lookup yields CDR1 MNHEY and CDR2 SVGAGI.

This clone has a single count. The rearrangement uses TRBV7-2 and TRBJ2-3, with D hard to call. The V end was cut by 1 base, the J end by 3 bases, with 8 bases between. The germline CDR1 and CDR2 sequences are SGHTA and FQGNSA. There are 14 residues in the CDR3. CDR3 DNA: TGTGCCAGCAGCTTAGATCTTTTGACAGATACGCAGTATTTT. Residues: CASSLDLLTDTQYF.

This chain connects TRBV7-2 to TRBJ1-5; D is uncertain. This CDR3 contains 16 residues. Between the trimmed V and J ends, which lost 6 bases and 6 bases, there was a span of 21 bases. Germline V gene data show CDR1 as SGHTA and CDR2 as FQGNSA. Here the CDR3 reads CASSPRGGLGGQPQHF. For the CDR3, the DNA is TGTGCCAGCAGTCCTCGCGGAGGGTTAGGAGGTCAGCCCCAGCATTTT.

The chain recombines TRBV4-1 with TRBJ2-2; perhaps D is TRBD1 or TRBD2 (5 bases each). Germline CDR1 MGHRA, CDR2 YSYEKL. The ends were cut back, 0 bases at V and 7 bases at J, with 12 bases in the middle. The CDR3 runs to 15 residues. The CDR3 coding sequence is TGCGCCAGCAGCCAAGATGGGGGTTTGGTCGGGGAGCTGTTTTTT. It translates to CASSQDGGLVGELFF.

This chain joins TRBV19 and TRBJ1-1; 8 nucleotides match TRBD1. In germline, CDR1 is LNHDA, CDR2 SQIVND (reference sequence). The junction had 4 bases not matched to a gene; V was cut back by 5 bases and J by 8 bases. The CDR3 extends over 12 amino acids. CDR3 sequence (DNA): TGTGCCAGTAGTTTCGGACAGGGCGAAGCTTTCTTT. Amino acid sequence: CASSFGQGEAFF.